Shown below are 18 T cell receptor beta chains from a single sample sequenced in a study of identical twins. MiXCR, run by TCRdb on the 5' RACE reads, gives a single entry per CDR3 protein. The repertoire includes hundreds of thousands of distinct CDR3 sequences, roughly an eighth of them detected once, and around 1.5% sits in the top ten. These data were also filed under a second study, of yellow fever vaccine responses in identical twins.

Sequencing used PBMCs. These receptors originate from a woman younger than 30 in good health.

J is TRBJ2-5 and V is TRBV5-1; 7 bases fit TRBD2. With V trimmed by 1 base and J by 5 bases, 2 bases remained unmatched. The CDR3 consists of 13 residues. Germline-derived CDR1 and CDR2 are SGHRS and YFSETQ. The CDR3, as DNA: TGCGCCAGCAGCTTGCGGGGGGTGGAGACCCAGTACTTC. This sequence encodes CASSLRGVETQYF.

The sample holds many counts of this clonotype. J is TRBJ1-1 and V is TRBV20-1, with D possibly TRBD1 on 5 matching bases. The CDR3 spans 13 residues. Deletions cut 3 bases from V and 4 bases from J, with 12 bases between. Germline V lookup: CDR1 DFQATT, CDR2 SNEGSKA (reference sequence). CDR3 DNA sequence: TGCAGTGCTAGGGGAGGGGCGGGCACTGAAGCTTTCTTT. This sequence encodes CSARGGAGTEAFF.

This clonotype occurred a few times. V is TRBV28 and J is TRBJ1-2, with a weak D call TRBD1 (5 bases). The V end was cut by 4 bases, the J end by 8 bases, with 11 bases between. This CDR3 is built from 12 residues. CDR1 is MDHEN and CDR2 is SYDVKM in the germline V gene. CDR3 DNA sequence: TGTGCCAGCAGTTCCTTCGGGGGGGGCTACACCTTC. Amino acid sequence: CASSSFGGGYTF.

This clonotype was observed a handful of times. The chain uses TRBV2 and TRBJ2-5, with no clear D. Between the trimmed V and J ends, which lost 0 bases and 4 bases, there was a span of 15 bases. CDR3 length: 16 amino acids. The germline CDR1 and CDR2 sequences are SNHLY and FYNNEI. Here the CDR3 DNA reads TGTGCCAGCAGTGAAGCGCCGGTTAAGGGTAGAGAGACCCAGTACTTC. Residues: CASSEAPVKGRETQYF.

In this sample, this clonotype turned up a few times. This rearrangement joins TRBV5-5 to TRBJ2-2, with 7 bases lining up with TRBD1. The V and J ends lost 2 bases and 1 base, in that order; junction bases with no gene match: 8. The V gene's germline CDR1 is SGHKS and CDR2 YYEKEE (reference sequence). The CDR3 contains 17 residues. CDR3 amino acids: CASSFLTWDRNTGELFF. The CDR3, as DNA: TGTGCCAGCAGCTTTCTTACGTGGGACAGGAACACCGGGGAGCTGTTTTTT.

The table lists this clonotype with a few counts. The genes are TRBV3-1 and TRBJ1-3; D unclear. In germline, CDR1 is LGHDT, CDR2 YNNKEL (reference sequence). This CDR3 has 12 residues. Trimming removed 1 base at V and 8 bases at J, with 6 bases between. This chain's CDR3 is CASSQAEDTIYF. In DNA, the CDR3 is TGTGCCAGCAGCCAAGCTGAGGACACCATATATTTT.

This clonotype came up a few times. V is TRBV3-1 and J is TRBJ2-3; D unresolved. The germline V gene has CDR1 LGHDT and CDR2 YNNKEL (reference sequence). This CDR3 contains 16 residues. With 0 bases removed from V and 0 bases from J, the gap between germline ends came to 10 bases. The CDR3: CASSQDVAESTDTQYF. CDR3 nucleotide sequence: TGTGCCAGCAGCCAAGATGTGGCAGAGAGCACAGATACGCAGTATTTT.

A few counts support this clonotype. V usage is TRBV15 and J usage is TRBJ2-1, with D possibly being TRBD1 (5 bases). The V gene's germline CDR1 is LNHNV and CDR2 YYDKDF (reference sequence). V was cut by 2 bases and J by 3 bases, with 14 bases left in between. The CDR3 totals 16 residues. CDR3 sequence: CATSRYDSNVYNEQFF. DNA for the CDR3: TGTGCCACCAGCAGATATGACAGCAATGTCTACAATGAGCAGTTCTTC.

The CDR3 region has the DNA TGTGCCAGCAACGGGCGCGGGAGCACAGATACGCAGTATTTT. Its translation: CASNGRGSTDTQYF. The chain has TRBV7-9 and TRBJ2-3; a possible D gene is TRBD2 (5 bases). The V end was cut by 7 bases, the J end by 0 bases, with 11 bases between. The CDR3 runs to 14 residues. The germline V gene has CDR1 SEHNR and CDR2 FQNEAQ (reference sequence).

The chain employs TRBV12-3 or TRBV12-4 and TRBJ1-1, with 11 bases that match TRBD1. V gave up 3 bases and J gave up 6 bases; unmatched junction bases: 6. CDR3 length equals 15 residues. The CDR3 bases are TGTGCCAGCAGTTTGAACCGGGACAGGGGGTCTGAAGCTTTCTTT. This encodes CASSLNRDRGSEAFF.

This clonotype showed up just a few times. The chain is built from TRBV20-1 and TRBJ2-1; D call uncertain. V lost 1 base, J lost 10 bases, and 8 bases lay in between. The CDR3 sequence is 11 residues long. Germline assignment: CDR1 DFQATT and CDR2 SNEGSKA (reference sequence). CDR3 in amino acids: CSARVVGEQFF. CDR3 coding DNA: TGCAGTGCTAGAGTGGTAGGGGAGCAGTTCTTC.

V usage is TRBV24-1 and J usage is TRBJ1-5; D ambiguous. V lost 7 bases, J lost 5 bases, and 14 bases lay in between. This CDR3 has 14 amino acids. The germline V gene encodes CDR1 KGHDR and CDR2 SFDVKD. The CDR3 reads CATRANGNHQPQHF. The CDR3 DNA sequence: TGTGCCACCAGGGCCAATGGTAACCATCAGCCCCAGCATTTT.

This clonotype was seen ten or more times. The chain has TRBV12-3 or TRBV12-4 and TRBJ1-2, with D tentatively TRBD1 (6 bases). The CDR3 sequence is 12 residues long. The V end was cut by 4 bases, the J end by 6 bases, with 9 bases between. The CDR3 sequence: CASSSDRNGYTF. CDR3 DNA sequence: TGTGCCAGCAGTTCAGACAGGAATGGCTACACCTTC.

The chain carries TRBV25-1 and TRBJ2-4; D is perhaps TRBD2 (7 bases). Germline V gene lookup returns CDR1 MGHDK and CDR2 SYGVNS. Trimming left V 1 base short and J 7 bases short, with 17 bases between. The CDR3 extends over 16 amino acids. CDR3 in DNA: TGTGCCAGCAGTGAATTGGGCTACAGGGAGGGGAACATTCAGTACTTC. Protein product: CASSELGYREGNIQYF.

The sample holds one count of this clonotype. In DNA, the CDR3 is TGTGCCACCAGCCGACTGGGACACGTCCCCCAGGGACAAGAGACCCAGTACTTC. The encoded protein is CATSRLGHVPQGQETQYF. This chain links TRBV15 with TRBJ2-5, with D maybe TRBD1 (6 bases). Trimming stripped 5 bases from V and 2 bases from J, with 24 bases between. This CDR3 is built from 18 residues. Germline V gene lookup returns CDR1 LNHNV and CDR2 YYDKDF (reference sequence).

This chain connects TRBV7-8 to TRBJ2-2, with TRBD2 identical over 12 bases. Germline trimming cut 3 bases from V and 7 bases from J; bases unmatched to any gene: 9. The germline V gene encodes CDR1 SGHVS and CDR2 FQNEAQ. CDR3 length equals 17 residues. Here the CDR3 DNA reads TGTGCCAGCAGCTTGGAGGGACTAGCGGGCTCCGGCGGGGAGCTGTTTTTT. Translating it yields CASSLEGLAGSGGELFF.

The rearrangement joins TRBV28 to TRBJ2-2; D not certain. The CDR3 is made up of 13 amino acids. V was cut by 8 bases and J by 7 bases, with 14 bases left in between. Germline V gene lookup returns CDR1 MDHEN and CDR2 SYDVKM. CDR3 sequence reads: CASGVGGNGELFF. The CDR3 DNA sequence: TGTGCCAGCGGCGTGGGTGGCAACGGGGAGCTGTTTTTT.

Only a few counts were recorded for this clonotype. The chain uses TRBV9 and TRBJ2-1; 8 nucleotides line up with TRBD1. There are 15 residues in the CDR3. J lost 2 bases, V lost 3 bases, and 4 bases had no gene match. Germline loops: CDR1 SGDLS, CDR2 YYNGEE. The CDR3 region is CASSGGQGPYNEQFF. CDR3 coding DNA: TGTGCCAGCAGCGGAGGACAGGGACCCTACAATGAGCAGTTCTTC.